This T cell receptor (beta chain) derives from a study of control samples from healthy donors and cancer patients (dated by TCRdb to the early 2020s). Including the terminal cysteine and phenylalanine, the CDR3 comprises 17 residues. The only DNA kept is the CDR3, 51 bases in frame from the first base. V trim: 1 base; J trim: 5 bases; unmatched bases: 8. As encoded in the germline V gene (reference sequence), CDR1 is LNHDA while CDR2 is SQIVND. As to this clone: Its specific antigen is unknown. No much larger clonotype is one base removed from it; base qualities were not supplied.

Library generation was performed with the immunoSEQ multiplex PCR assay. TCRdb limited this immuneACCESS table to in-frame rearrangements with V and J called. A share of clones is missing; checked studies link under half to unresolved V genes, and the rest is unexplained. Recorded for this sample are some 22,000 clones; roughly 80% of them occurred a single time. The top ten hold around 23% of the sample. The specimen sequenced was PBMCs. This receptor was identified in a man aged 55-75 years with colorectal cancer. The chain was built from TRBV19 and TRBJ2-5, with TRBD2 matching 12 junction bases. The CDR3 protein: CASSIVASGGAGETQYF. The bases are TGTGCCAGTAGTATAGTGGCTAGCGGGGGGGCCGGGGAGACCCAGTACTTC.